The rows below give T cell receptor beta chains drawn from one sample of a study of Graves' ophthalmopathy and Graves' hyperthyroidism. TCRdb reanalysed the multiplex PCR reads using MiXCR and keeps one entry per CDR3 protein. The sample holds 350,000 to 450,000 distinct CDR3 sequences, roughly 20% seen once. The sequenced sample consisted of peripheral blood. The receptors originated from a woman in her late teens or twenties with stable Graves' hyperthyroidism. CDR3s include the opening cysteine and the closing phenylalanine or tryptophan. D genes are given only for firm matches. Clone size is stated in some rows and not others, as once, few, many or a class when expanded.

DNA	CDR3	size	V	J	D
TGCAGTGCTAGCCTAGCGGGGGTATCCTACGAGCAGTACTTC	CSASLAGVSYEQYF	-	TRBV20-1	TRBJ2-7	TRBD2
TGTGCCAGCAGCTGGGATCGACAGGCCCCAGCTTTCTTT	CASSWDRQAPAFF	many	TRBV7-9	TRBJ1-1	-
TGTGCCAGCAGCAACGACAGGGATCCCCGGACTGAAGCTTTCTTT	CASSNDRDPRTEAFF	many	TRBV6-1	TRBJ1-1	TRBD1
TGCAGCGTTCCCCCGGGGGGGGGCGTCACTGAAGCTTTCTTT	CSVPPGGGVTEAFF	-	TRBV29-1	TRBJ1-1	-
TGTGCCAGCAGCTTAGTGGCAGGGGTTCAACAAGAGACCCAGTACTTC	CASSLVAGVQQETQYF	many	TRBV7-2	TRBJ2-5	-
TGTGCCAGTAGACTAGAGGGAGGAGGCACTGAAGCTTTCTTT	CASRLEGGGTEAFF	many	TRBV19	TRBJ1-1	-
TGTGCCTGGAAACTCATGGACAGCAACTATGGCTACGCCTTC	CAWKLMDSNYGYAF	many	TRBV30	TRBJ1-2	-
TGTGCCTGGAGTTCGGTAACTGGGACTGAAGCTTTCTTT	CAWSSVTGTEAFF	-	TRBV30	TRBJ1-1	-
TGTGCCAGCATCCCAAGTTTTGGATTGAACACTGAAGCTTTCTTT	CASIPSFGLNTEAFF	many	TRBV27	TRBJ1-1	-
TGTGCCAGCAGCTACACTAGCGGGAACACCGGGGAGCTGTTTTTT	CASSYTSGNTGELFF	many	TRBV7-2	TRBJ2-2	TRBD2